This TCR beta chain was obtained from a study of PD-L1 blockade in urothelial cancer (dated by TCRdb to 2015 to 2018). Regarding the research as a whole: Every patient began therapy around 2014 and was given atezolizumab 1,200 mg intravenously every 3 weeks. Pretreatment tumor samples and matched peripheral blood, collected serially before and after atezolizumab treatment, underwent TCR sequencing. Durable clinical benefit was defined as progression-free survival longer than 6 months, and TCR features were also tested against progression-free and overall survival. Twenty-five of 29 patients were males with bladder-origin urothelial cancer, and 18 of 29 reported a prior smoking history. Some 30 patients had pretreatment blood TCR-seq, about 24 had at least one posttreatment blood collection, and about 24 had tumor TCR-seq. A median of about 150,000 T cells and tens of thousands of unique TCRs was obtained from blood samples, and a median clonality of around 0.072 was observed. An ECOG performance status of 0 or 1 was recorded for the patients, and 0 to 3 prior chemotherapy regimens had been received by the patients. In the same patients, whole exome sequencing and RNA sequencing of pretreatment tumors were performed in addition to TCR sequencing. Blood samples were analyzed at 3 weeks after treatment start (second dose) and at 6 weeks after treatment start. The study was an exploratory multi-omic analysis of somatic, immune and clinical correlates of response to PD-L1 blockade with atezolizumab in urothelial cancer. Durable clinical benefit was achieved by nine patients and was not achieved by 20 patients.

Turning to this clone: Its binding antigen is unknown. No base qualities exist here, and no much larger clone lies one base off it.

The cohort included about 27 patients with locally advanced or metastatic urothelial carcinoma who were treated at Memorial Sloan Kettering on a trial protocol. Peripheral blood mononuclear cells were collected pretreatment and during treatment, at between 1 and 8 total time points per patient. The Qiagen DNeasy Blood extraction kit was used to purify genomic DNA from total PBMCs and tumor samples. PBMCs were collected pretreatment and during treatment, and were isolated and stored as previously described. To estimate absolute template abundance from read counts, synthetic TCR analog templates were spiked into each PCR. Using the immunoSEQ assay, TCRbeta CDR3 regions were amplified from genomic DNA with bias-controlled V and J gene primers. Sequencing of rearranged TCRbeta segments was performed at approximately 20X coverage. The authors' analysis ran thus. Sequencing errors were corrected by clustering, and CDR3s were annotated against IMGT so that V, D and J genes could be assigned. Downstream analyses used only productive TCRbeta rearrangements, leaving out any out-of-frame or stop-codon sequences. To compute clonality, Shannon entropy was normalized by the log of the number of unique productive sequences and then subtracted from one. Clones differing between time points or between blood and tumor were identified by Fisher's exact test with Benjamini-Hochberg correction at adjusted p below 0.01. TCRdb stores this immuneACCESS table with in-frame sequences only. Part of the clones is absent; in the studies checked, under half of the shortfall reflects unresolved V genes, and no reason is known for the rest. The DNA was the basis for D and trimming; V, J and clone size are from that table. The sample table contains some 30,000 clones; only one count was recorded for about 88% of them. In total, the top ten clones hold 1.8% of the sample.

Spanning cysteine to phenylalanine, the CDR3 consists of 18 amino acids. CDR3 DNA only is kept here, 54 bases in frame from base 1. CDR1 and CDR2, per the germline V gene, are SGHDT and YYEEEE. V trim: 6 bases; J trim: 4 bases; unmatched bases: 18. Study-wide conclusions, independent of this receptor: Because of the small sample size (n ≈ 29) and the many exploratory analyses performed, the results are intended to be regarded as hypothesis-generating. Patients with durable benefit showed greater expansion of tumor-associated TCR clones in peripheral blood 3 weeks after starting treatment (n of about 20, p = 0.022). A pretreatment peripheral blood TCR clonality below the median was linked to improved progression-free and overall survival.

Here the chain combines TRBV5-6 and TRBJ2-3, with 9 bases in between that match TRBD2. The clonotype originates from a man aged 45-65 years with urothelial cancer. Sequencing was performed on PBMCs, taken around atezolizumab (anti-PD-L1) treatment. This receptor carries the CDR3 CASTKRTSERRGSDTQYF. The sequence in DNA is TGTGCCAGCACCAAGAGGACTAGCGAACGAAGGGGGTCAGATACGCAGTATTTT.